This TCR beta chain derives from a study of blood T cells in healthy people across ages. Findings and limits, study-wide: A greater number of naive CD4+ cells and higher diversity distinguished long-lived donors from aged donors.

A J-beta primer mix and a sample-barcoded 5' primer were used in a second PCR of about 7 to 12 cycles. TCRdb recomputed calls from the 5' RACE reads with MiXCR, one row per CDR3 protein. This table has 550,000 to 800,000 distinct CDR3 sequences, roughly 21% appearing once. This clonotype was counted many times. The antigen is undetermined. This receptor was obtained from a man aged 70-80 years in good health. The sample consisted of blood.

CDR3 amino acids: CASSQQGSQYNEQFF. CDR3 DNA sequence: TGCGCCAGCAGCCAACAGGGGTCGCAATACAATGAGCAGTTCTTC. The chain joins TRBV4-1 to TRBJ2-1; D is possibly TRBD1 (6 bases). This CDR3 has 15 amino acids. Trimming pared 2 bases from V and 4 bases from J, leaving 12 bases between. Germline-derived CDR1 and CDR2 are MGHRA and YSYEKL.